The 13 T cell receptor beta chains below all came from one sample that was sequenced in a study of blood T cell repertoires in COVID-19. Assay used: immunoSEQ multiplex PCR; TCRdb lists only in-frame clones, some missing. This table has 150,000 or so clones, around 89% appearing once. Sequencing was carried out using peripheral blood. These receptors were taken from a man aged 55 to 69 with acute or convalescent COVID-19.

This clone was observed once. A read error may account for a junction end that differs from germline. V and J are TRBV5-1 and TRBJ1-1; weak D call: TRBD1 (5 bases). Germline values: CDR1 SGHRS, CDR2 YFSETQ. The CDR3 loop spans 13 amino acids. The chain's CDR3 is CASSLGRDSGAFF. For the CDR3, the DNA is TGCGCCAGCAGTTTGGGCAGGGATTCGGGAGCTTTCTTT.

This clone was found a few times. The V call is TRBV25-1, the J call TRBJ1-2, with D perhaps TRBD1 (5 bases). CDR3 size: 15 residues. Trimming shortened V by 5 bases and J by 0 bases, and 13 bases separated the two germline ends. Per germline, CDR1 MGHDK and CDR2 SYGVNS. The CDR3, as DNA: TGTGCCAGCAGTAGTAACAGGAGAACTAACTATGGCTACACCTTC. Its protein product is CASSSNRRTNYGYTF.

The chain joins TRBV6-1 to TRBJ2-7; 11 bases map to TRBD1. Germline CDR1 and CDR2: MNHNS and SASEGT. The junction had 3 bases not matched to a gene; V was cut back by 3 bases and J by 5 bases. This CDR3 is built from 14 residues. The CDR3 here is CASSDPGQGDEQYF. For the CDR3, the DNA is TGTGCCAGCAGTGACCCGGGACAGGGGGACGAGCAGTACTTC.

The chain couples TRBV7-9 to TRBJ2-1; perhaps TRBD2 as D (5 bases). Per germline, CDR1 SEHNR and CDR2 FQNEAQ (reference sequence). The V gene lost 5 bases and the J gene lost 8 bases, with 22 bases spanning the gap. The CDR3 is made up of 16 amino acids. The CDR3 sequence: CASSQESGNGPYEQFF. The CDR3 nucleotides read TGTGCCAGCAGCCAGGAAAGCGGAAACGGCCCGTATGAGCAGTTCTTC.

The chain uses TRBV3-1 (or the pseudogene TRBV3-2) and TRBJ1-5; TRBD1 matches 7 bases. Germline CDR1 and CDR2: LGHDT and YNNKEL (reference sequence). The CDR3 is 15 residues long. Losses at the gene ends were 4 bases for V and 7 bases for J; bases not matched to a gene: 10. The CDR3 loop is CASSLGTVGLQPQHF. The DNA for the CDR3 is TGTGCCAGCAGCCTCGGGACAGTTGGTTTACAGCCCCAGCATTTT.

V is TRBV18 and J is TRBJ2-2, with D maybe TRBD2 (6 bases). Germline CDR1 reads KGHSH; CDR2 reads LQKENI. The CDR3 contains 16 residues. V was clipped by 2 bases and J by 1 base, with 11 bases between them. This CDR3 is CASSPTAGLNTGELFF. The CDR3 DNA sequence: TGTGCCAGCTCACCAACGGCGGGGTTGAACACCGGGGAGCTGTTTTTT.

The chain combines TRBV10-3 with TRBJ2-7; TRBD2 might be the D (6 bases). The germline gives CDR1 ENHRY, CDR2 SYGVKD. The length of the CDR3 is 12 residues. V lost 2 bases, J lost 7 bases, and 9 bases lay in between. The CDR3 loop reads CAISEPRGEQYF. The DNA of the CDR3 is TGTGCCATCAGTGAGCCCCGGGGGGAGCAGTACTTC.

The V gene is TRBV6-5, the J gene TRBJ2-5, with 7 positions matching TRBD1. J was trimmed by 5 bases and V by 6 bases; bases with no gene match: 6. The CDR3 totals 13 residues. The germline gives CDR1 MNHEY, CDR2 SVGAGI. The CDR3 bases are TGTGCCAGCAGGAGGACAGGCGAGGAGACCCAGTACTTC. Translation: CASRRTGEETQYF.

The CDR3 DNA reads as TGTGCCAGCAGCCTAGACAGGCGGGACGAGCAGTACGTC. Translating gives CASSLDRRDEQYV. V is TRBV5-4 and J is TRBJ2-7; maybe TRBD1 (6 bases). Trimming cost V 4 bases and J 5 bases, with 13 bases left between them. The CDR3 loop spans 13 amino acids. Germline loops: CDR1 SGHNT, CDR2 YYREEE (reference sequence).

The DNA for the CDR3 is TGTGCCAGCAGTCCAAATGGACAGGCCGGCTACACCTTC. This sequence encodes CASSPNGQAGYTF. The genes are TRBV27 and TRBJ1-2, with TRBD1 matching 7 bases. CDR1 is MNHEY and CDR2 is SMNVEV in the germline V gene (reference sequence). J was trimmed by 8 bases and V by 5 bases; bases with no gene match: 8. This CDR3 region has 13 residues.

The CDR3 here is CSVGSQTQYF. The CDR3 DNA reads TGCAGCGTTGGATCTCAGACGCAGTATTTT. V is TRBV29-1 and J is TRBJ2-3; D is ambiguous. V was pared by 4 bases and J by 9 bases, with 8 bases between. Germline V gene sequence: CDR1 SQVTM, CDR2 ANQGSEA. There are 10 residues in the CDR3.

A word on this clone: Different DNA sequences within this sample yield the same CDR3. J is TRBJ2-7 and V is TRBV6-2 or TRBV6-3; 10 nucleotides align to TRBD2. The germline V gene encodes CDR1 MNHEY and CDR2 SVGEGT. V trimming: 2 bases; J trimming: 6 bases; junction bases outside the gene matches: 7. This CDR3 is built from 15 residues. The CDR3 DNA reads as TGTGCCAGCAGTTACGGGCTAGCGGGAGTGTCCGAGCAGTACTTC. As protein: CASSYGLAGVSEQYF.

This clone was seen a single time. The V gene is TRBV19, the J gene TRBJ1-3; D gene uncertain. Germline V gene sequence: CDR1 LNHDA, CDR2 SQIVND (reference sequence). Trimming cost V 3 bases and J 3 bases, with 6 bases left between them. The CDR3 totals 13 residues. The CDR3 spells CASSIQVGNTIYF. CDR3 in DNA: TGTGCCAGTAGTATCCAGGTTGGAAACACCATATATTTT.